The clone carrying this T cell receptor (beta chain) was picked up a small number of times. The second PCR ran roughly 7 to 12 cycles with a sample-barcoded 5' primer and J-beta primers. TCRdb passed the 5' RACE reads through MiXCR, listing each CDR3 protein once. Here the sample spans approximately 690,000 distinct CDR3 sequences, roughly 43% being singletons. The sample originates from a study of blood T cells in healthy people across ages. V lost 7 bases to trimming and J lost 8 bases; unmatched junction nucleotides: 6. The CDR3 sequence is 13 residues long. The chain uses TRBV12-3 or TRBV12-4 and TRBJ2-1; 9 bases are shared with TRBD1. The receptor comes from a man at least 80 years old in good health. The source material was blood. CDR3 coding DNA: TGTGCCAGCACCTTACAGGGGGCCGATGAGCAGTTCTTC. Its protein is CASTLQGADEQFF.